This T cell receptor (beta chain) was captured in a study of CXCR3-negative and CXCR3-positive naive CD8 T cells. Overall study context: Per-library TRB read counts averaged about 1.5 +/- 0.3 million, adding up to about 135 million in total.

Germline V gene data show CDR1 as DFQATT and CDR2 as SNEGSKA (reference sequence). The CDR3 totals 16 residues. On this clonotype: Its antigen is unidentified.

Overall study findings and caveats: Diversity proved comparably high across both naive subsets and much lower in memory CD8+ cells. TRB CDR3 properties were used to infer TCR strength, and surface CD5 was comparable between naive subsets. Memory cells diverged, while naive CXCR3-positive and CXCR3-negative cells had similar TRBV-TRBJ usage.

The libraries of TRB cDNA were constructed through 5' RACE using UMI labels. From the 5' RACE reads, TCRdb lists one entry per CDR3 protein and no DNA. This table lists roughly 24,000 distinct CDR3 sequences. The source is a human donor in good health. Some clones in this sample may be carry-over from other donors' samples. The J gene is TRBJ2-7, the V gene TRBV20-1; TCRdb outputs TRBD1, but without DNA this stays unchecked. The sequenced sample consisted of memory CD8+ T cells from blood. The CDR3 sequence: CSARDAVRGGPYEQYF.